This TCR beta chain was observed in a study of technical replicates of blood from several donors. Profiled with immunoSEQ multiplex PCR; TCRdb holds only in-frame clones, not every one. The sample carries around 93,000 clones, around 96% recorded once. This CDR3 is 15 amino acids long. The germline V and J ends were trimmed by 2 bases and 6 bases, with 16 bases remaining between them. Germline CDR1 reads MNHNY; CDR2 reads SVGAGI (reference sequence). The sequenced sample was T cells isolated from PBMCs. This clonotype originated in a human donor in good health. The chain carries TRBV6-6 and TRBJ1-2, with D possibly being TRBD1 (5 bases). CDR3 bases: TGTGCCAGCAGTTACCCCTTGGGACTCGGGGATGGCTACACCTTC. This encodes CASSYPLGLGDGYTF.